The 20 T cell receptor beta chains below come from one sample, sequenced in a study of T cell clonality in common variable immunodeficiency (dated by TCRdb to about 2015). These TCRs are of unknown antigen specificity. The paper's findings and limits, for the study overall: Fewer deletions and N-nucleotide insertions were reportedly observed in CVID TCRbeta sequences, and highly modified clones with 13 or more V deletions were reportedly absent from CVID TCRbeta sequences.

The method behind the library was the immunoSEQ multiplex PCR assay. This immuneACCESS table, as held by TCRdb, lists in-frame sequences with V and J called but not all clones. Of the missing ones, under half trace to an unresolved V gene in checked studies; the others have no known cause. There are roughly 6,800 clones in this sample, and none of them is a singleton. The ten top clones hold 22% of the sample. Sequencing used peripheral blood mononuclear cells. The receptor set was obtained from a human donor with common variable immunodeficiency.

Concerning this clone: The sequenced fragment ends 3 residues before the CDR3 boundary, so the rest is inferred from the germline J gene. J is TRBJ2-7 and V is TRBV6-7; the match to TRBD2 covers 8 bases. TRBV6-7 is placed among ORFs of uncertain function. The trim removed 6 bases at V and 1 base at J, leaving 17 bases unmatched. The CDR3 consists of 18 residues. CDR3 protein: CASSPTGLVSTDSYEQYF. The sequenced part of the CDR3 DNA is TGTGCCAGCAGCCCTACGGGACTAGTATCTACCGATTCCTACGAG.

This clone came up many times. Read sequence stops 3 residues before the CDR3 end, and the germline J gene provides the missing end. This chain connects TRBV7-3 to TRBJ2-5; 10 bases are a match to TRBD2. CDR3 size: 19 residues. The V gene end was trimmed by 1 base and the J gene end by 6 bases; junction bases not matched to a gene: 17. Germline assignment: CDR1 SGHTA and CDR2 FQGTGA. The CDR3 reads CASSLIGLAGADGAQTQYF. The DNA read from the CDR3 is TGTGCCAGCAGCTTAATCGGGCTAGCGGGAGCCGATGGCGCGCAGACC.

In this sample, this clone turned up a few times. Read data end 3 residues before the CDR3 end; the end is taken from the germline J gene. This chain joins TRBV2 and TRBJ2-7; D gene uncertain. The ends were cut back, 2 bases at V and 2 bases at J, with 7 bases in the middle. CDR1 and CDR2 from the germline V gene are SNHLY and FYNNEI. CDR3 length: 13 amino acids. The chain's CDR3 is CASSERQTYEQYF. CDR3 DNA (partial): TGTGCCAGCAGTGAAAGGCAGACCTACGAG. Looking up the rest from reference TRBV2 and TRBJ2-7 gives the full variable domain: EPEVTQTPSHQVTQMGQEVILRCVPISNHLYFYWYRQILGQKVEFLVSFYNNEISEKSEIFDDQFSVERPDGSNFTLKIRSTKLEDSAMYFCASSERQTYEQYFGPGTRLTVT.

This clone was counted only a few times. The CDR3 goes on 3 residues after the read ends, and that part is filled in from the germline J gene. The rearrangement uses TRBV6-1 and TRBJ2-5; D gene ambiguous. There are 13 residues in the CDR3. V was pared by 3 bases and J by 5 bases, with 10 bases between. Germline assignment: CDR1 MNHNS and CDR2 SASEGT. The CDR3 sequence is CASSDRVHETQYF. The CDR3 bases that were read are TGTGCCAGCAGTGATAGGGTCCACGAGACC.

This clone was detected ten times or more. The read ends 3 residues shy of where the CDR3 ends; the end is completed using the germline J gene. The V and J genes are TRBV5-1 and TRBJ2-7, with D perhaps matching TRBD2 (6 bases). The CDR3 has 14 amino acids. V was cut by 1 base and J by 2 bases, with 10 bases left in between. The germline V gene encodes CDR1 SGHRS and CDR2 YFSETQ. The CDR3 loop reads CASSLSGLAYEQYF. The DNA read from the CDR3 is TGCGCCAGCAGCTTGTCGGGACTTGCCTACGAG.

This clone showed up many times. This chain's CDR3 is CSARAPLTDTQYF. The covered CDR3 bases are TGCAGTGCTAGAGCCCCCTTAACAGATACG. The V call is TRBV20-1, the J call TRBJ2-3; D ambiguous. The missing CDR3 end, 3 residues past where the read stops, is filled in from the germline J gene. Germline-derived CDR1 and CDR2 are DFQATT and SNEGSKA (reference sequence). V lost 1 base and J lost 3, with 8 bases in between. CDR3 length: 13 amino acids.

In this sample, this clone turned up a few times. The read ends 3 residues shy of where the CDR3 ends; the end is completed using the germline J gene. The V call is TRBV30, the J call TRBJ2-2; D possibly corresponds to TRBD1 (6 bases). The CDR3 sequence is 15 residues long. The germline V gene has CDR1 GTSNPN and CDR2 SVGIG (reference sequence). Trimming cost V 0 bases and J 5 bases, with 13 bases left between them. The DNA read from the CDR3 is TGTGCCTGGAGTGTAATCAGGGGATGGACCGGGGAG. It yields the protein CAWSVIRGWTGE. The full CDR3 protein reads CAWSVIRGWTGELFF.

This clone has only a few counts. CDR3: CASSRGQGNTEAFF. The CDR3 bases that were read are TGTGCCAGCTCACGCGGACAGGGAAACACTGAA. The chain couples TRBV18 to TRBJ1-1; TRBD1 agrees at 8 bases. The CDR3 goes on 3 residues after the read ends, and that part is filled in from the germline J gene. The ends lost 4 bases at V and 2 bases at J; junction bases unmatched: 3. The CDR3 is 14 amino acids. Germline V CDR1 and CDR2: KGHSH, LQKENI.

For this clone: The read halts 3 residues ahead of the CDR3 end, with the missing end drawn from the germline J gene. The J gene is TRBJ2-1, the V gene TRBV19; 7 bases match TRBD1. The ends lost 5 bases at V and 4 bases at J; junction bases unmatched: 5. The CDR3 runs to 14 residues. CDR1 LNHDA and CDR2 SQIVND come from the germline V gene (reference sequence). The sequenced part of the CDR3 DNA is TGTGCCAGTAGTGGACAGGATTGGTACAATGAG. This codes for CASSGQDWYNE. The CDR3, in full, reads CASSGQDWYNEQFF.

This clone was seen only a few times. The CDR3 end falls 3 residues outside the read, so it is completed with the germline J gene. The chain employs TRBV6-1 and TRBJ1-6, with TRBD1 identical over 7 bases. Trimming at V came to 0 bases and at J to 9 bases, leaving 8 bases not matched to a gene. Germline lookup yields CDR1 MNHNS and CDR2 SASEGT. This CDR3 comprises 16 residues. CDR3 in amino acids: CASSEAQDRLLSPLHF. The sequenced part of the CDR3 DNA is TGTGCCAGCAGTGAAGCGCAGGACAGGTTGCTTTCACCC.

The table lists this clone with many counts. With the read ending 3 residues before the CDR3 end, the germline J gene is used to fill in that end. The gene calls are TRBV12-3 or TRBV12-4 and TRBJ2-1; the D is unclear. This CDR3 is 15 amino acids long. V dropped 7 bases and J dropped 2 bases, with 15 bases sitting between them. CDR3 sequence: CASTLTHSPYNEQFF. The CDR3 bases that were read are TGTGCCAGCACTTTGACTCATTCCCCCTACAATGAG.

Only a few counts were recorded for this clone. The read terminates 3 residues before the CDR3 end, so the remaining end is supplied by the germline J gene. The chain carries TRBV7-9 and TRBJ1-5, with D perhaps matching TRBD1 (5 bases). Between the trimmed V and J ends, which lost 1 base and 6 bases, there was a span of 13 bases. The CDR3 runs 15 residues. Germline V gene data show CDR1 as SEHNR and CDR2 as FQNEAQ (reference sequence). The CDR3 DNA, read in part, is TGTGCCAGCAGCTTAGGGGGCCCTTCGACTCAGCCC. Amino acid sequence: CASSLGGPSTQP. The entire CDR3 reads CASSLGGPSTQPQHF.

This clone was counted a few times. The read halts 3 residues ahead of the CDR3 end, with the missing end drawn from the germline J gene. The chain is built from TRBV27 and TRBJ2-7, with 11 bases that match TRBD2. Germline-derived CDR1 and CDR2 are MNHEY and SMNVEV (reference sequence). The J segment lost 3 bases and the V segment lost 6 bases, leaving 10 bases of the junction unmatched. The CDR3 spans 16 residues. CDR3 region: CASSLTGLADNYEQYF. The CDR3 bases that were read are TGTGCCAGCAGCCTTACGGGACTAGCGGATAACTACGAG.

About this clone: Coverage ceases 3 residues before the CDR3 finishes, and the germline J gene fills in the end. The chain links TRBV7-3 to TRBJ1-2; 8 nucleotides line up with TRBD1. The CDR3 is 15 amino acids. V lost 4 bases and J lost 3; bases outside the gene matches: 7. Germline V gene sequence: CDR1 SGHTA, CDR2 FQGTGA. The CDR3 loop is CASSSSDRADYGYTF. Partial CDR3 DNA: TGTGCCAGCAGCTCGTCGGACAGGGCTGACTATGGC.

Ten or more counts support this clone. Read data end 3 residues before the CDR3 end; the end is taken from the germline J gene. V usage is TRBV4-2 and J usage is TRBJ1-1; D gene uncertain. The CDR3 runs to 13 residues. Germline V gene data show CDR1 as LGHNA and CDR2 as YNFKEQ. CDR3 DNA, as far as it was read: TGTGCCAGCAGCCAAGATCTAGGCGGGGAG. It yields the protein CASSQDLGGE. The CDR3 in full is CASSQDLGGEAFF.

This clone was recorded a few times. The read finishes 3 residues shy of the CDR3 end, and the germline J gene is used to complete it. The chain recombines TRBV14 with TRBJ2-5; perhaps TRBD1 as D (6 bases). Germline lookup yields CDR1 SGHDN and CDR2 FVKESK. Trimming took off 1 base at V and 1 base at J, with 13 bases between the two ends. This CDR3 is 16 amino acids long. The CDR3 sequence is CASSQVGQISQETQYF. The sequenced CDR3 bases are TGTGCCAGCAGCCAAGTCGGACAGATCTCCCAAGAGACC.

The sample holds many counts of this clone. CDR3 DNA (partial): TGTGCCAGCAGTGGGATGAGGGGCAAACCTTACGAG. This codes for CASSGMRGKPYE. The whole CDR3 protein reads CASSGMRGKPYEQYF. The chain is built from TRBV6-1 and TRBJ2-7; either TRBD1 or TRBD2 may fit D (5 bases each). With the read ending 3 residues before the CDR3 end, the germline J gene is used to fill in that end. Trimming removed 4 bases from V and 4 bases from J, with 17 bases in between. The CDR3 loop spans 15 amino acids. In germline, CDR1 is MNHNS, CDR2 SASEGT.

This clone was detected only a few times. CDR3 residues: CASSIADGAEKLFF. The covered CDR3 bases are TGTGCCAGTAGTATAGCGGATGGGGCTGAAAAA. The chain is built from TRBV19 and TRBJ1-4, with a possible D match to TRBD1 (5 bases). Coverage ceases 3 residues before the CDR3 finishes, and the germline J gene fills in the end. CDR1 is LNHDA and CDR2 is SQIVND in the germline V gene (reference sequence). V was shortened by 1 base and J by 7 bases, with 10 bases between the two germline ends. CDR3 size: 14 residues.

Remarks on this clone: Coverage ceases 3 residues before the CDR3 finishes, and the germline J gene fills in the end. The chain combines TRBV7-9 with TRBJ2-1; D remains ambiguous. The CDR3 length is 13 residues. Deletions cut 0 bases from V and 6 bases from J, with 6 bases between. Per germline, CDR1 SEHNR and CDR2 FQNEAQ (reference sequence). The CDR3 bases that were read are TGTGCCAGCAGCTTAGCTGCGATCAATGAG. It is translated as CASSLAAINE. The complete CDR3 protein is CASSLAAINEQFF.

This clone has only a few counts. The read stops 3 residues short of the end of the CDR3; the missing end is completed from the germline J gene. The genes are TRBV29-1 and TRBJ2-1, with D tentatively TRBD1 (6 bases). The CDR3 loop spans 13 amino acids. Trimming removed 7 bases from V and 7 bases from J, with 17 bases in between. The germline V gene has CDR1 SQVTM and CDR2 ANQGSEA. The sequenced part of the CDR3 DNA is TGCAGCGCTGGGAATTGGGACACGAATGAG. Amino acid sequence: CSAGNWDTNE. In full, the CDR3 is CSAGNWDTNEQFF.